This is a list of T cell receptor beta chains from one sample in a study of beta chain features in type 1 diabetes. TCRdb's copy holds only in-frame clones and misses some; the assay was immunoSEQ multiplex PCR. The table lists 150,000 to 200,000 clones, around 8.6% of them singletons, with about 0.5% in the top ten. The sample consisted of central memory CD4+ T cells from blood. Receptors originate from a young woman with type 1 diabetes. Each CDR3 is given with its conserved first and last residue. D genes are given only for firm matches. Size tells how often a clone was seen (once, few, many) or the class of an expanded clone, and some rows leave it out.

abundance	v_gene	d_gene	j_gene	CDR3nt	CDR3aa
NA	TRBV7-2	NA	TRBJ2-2	TGTGCCAGCAGCTCGTCTAGCGCCTACACCGGGGAGCTGTTTTTT	CASSSSSAYTGELFF
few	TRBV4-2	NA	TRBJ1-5	TGTGCCAGCAGAGCTGATTCGAGCAATCAGCCCCAGCATTTT	CASRADSSNQPQHF
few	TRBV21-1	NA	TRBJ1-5	TGTGCCAGCAGAAGGCGGGTACGGGTCAATCAGCCCCAGCATTTT	CASRRRVRVNQPQHF
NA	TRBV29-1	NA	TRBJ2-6	TGCAGCGTTCGTCCCTCTGGGCGTGGAGGTGGGGCCAACGTCCTGACTTTC	CSVRPSGRGGGANVLTF
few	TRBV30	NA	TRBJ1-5	TGTGCCTGGAGTTTCGACAGTAATCAGCCCCAGCATTTT	CAWSFDSNQPQHF
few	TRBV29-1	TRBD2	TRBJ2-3	TGCAGCGTTGGTTTGGGACTAGCTGGAGATACGCAGTATTTT	CSVGLGLAGDTQYF
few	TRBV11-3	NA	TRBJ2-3	TGTGCCAGCAGCTTAGGAGTACGGGGGACCACAGATACGCAGTATTTT	CASSLGVRGTTDTQYF
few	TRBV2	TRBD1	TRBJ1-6	TGTGCCAGCAGGCACCGGGACAGGGCTTCACCCCTCCACTTT	CASRHRDRASPLHF
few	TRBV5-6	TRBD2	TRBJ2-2	TGTGCCAGCAGCGCGGGGGTTGGGCGTCCCGGGGAGCTGTTTTTT	CASSAGVGRPGELFF
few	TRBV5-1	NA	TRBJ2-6	TGCGCCAGCAGCTTGGGTATGCAGGGAATTGCTGGGGCCAACGTCCTGACTTTC	CASSLGMQGIAGANVLTF
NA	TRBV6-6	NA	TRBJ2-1	NA	CASSSSGGLNEQFF
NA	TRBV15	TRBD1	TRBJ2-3	TGTGCCACCAGCAGAGATGGCCCGCAGGGGGCGGGGGATACGCAGTATTTT	CATSRDGPQGAGDTQYF
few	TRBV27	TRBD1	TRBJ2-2	TGTGCCAGCAGATACAGGGGGCAAGGCACCGGGGAGCTGTTTTTT	CASRYRGQGTGELFF
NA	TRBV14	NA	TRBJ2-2	TGTGCCAGCAGCCAAGACCGCGGGACCGGGGAGCTGTTTTTT	CASSQDRGTGELFF
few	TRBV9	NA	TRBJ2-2	TGTGCCAGCAGCGTAGTGGGCAAATCCACCGGGGAGCTGTTTTTT	CASSVVGKSTGELFF
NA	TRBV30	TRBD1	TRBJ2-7	TGTGCCTGGAGTTTGGCAGGGGGCTACGAGCAGTACTTC	CAWSLAGGYEQYF
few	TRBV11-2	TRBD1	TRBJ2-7	TGTGCCAGCAGCTCTGACAGGGGGTACGAGCAGTACTTC	CASSSDRGYEQYF
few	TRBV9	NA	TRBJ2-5	TGTGCCAGCAGCGTGCTAGGTGGCCAAGAGACCCAGTACTTC	CASSVLGGQETQYF
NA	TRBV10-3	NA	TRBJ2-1	TGTGCCATCAGTGACCCCACACAGGGAGGGGACAATGAGCAGTTCTTC	CAISDPTQGGDNEQFF
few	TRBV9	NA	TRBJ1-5	TGTGCCAGCAGCGTAGATTTTAGGGAGTGGCAGCCCCAGCATTTT	CASSVDFREWQPQHF
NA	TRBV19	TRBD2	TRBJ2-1	TGTGCCAGTAGTACGCTAGCGGGAGGAGACGAGCAGTTCTTC	CASSTLAGGDEQFF
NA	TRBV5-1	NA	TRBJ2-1	TGCGCCAGCAGCTTGGAAGGTTCGGGAGTTGGGAATGAGCAGTTCTTC	CASSLEGSGVGNEQFF
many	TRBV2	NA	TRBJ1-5	TGTGCCAGCGGGGAGGTGGCTACAATCATGCCCCAGCATTTT	CASGEVATIMPQHF
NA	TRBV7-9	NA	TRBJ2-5	TGTGCCAGCAGTTGGGGGGGCCGGGAGACCCAGTACTTC	CASSWGGRETQYF
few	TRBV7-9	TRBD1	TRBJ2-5	TGTGCCAGCAGCTTATTCGGGACAGGGCGGGAGACCCAGTACTTC	CASSLFGTGRETQYF
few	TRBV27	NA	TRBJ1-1	TGTGCCAGCTCTCCCCCCGGGACTCGTGAAGCTTTCTTT	CASSPPGTREAFF
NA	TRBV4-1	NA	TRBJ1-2	TGCGCCAGCAGCCAAGATCCTACTAACTATGGCTACACCTTC	CASSQDPTNYGYTF
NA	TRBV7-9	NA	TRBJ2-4	TGTGCCAGCAGCTCAACCGGGACCAAAAACATTCAGTACTTC	CASSSTGTKNIQYF
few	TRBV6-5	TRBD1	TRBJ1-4	TGTGCCAGCAGTTACTCGATGGGACAGGGGAATGAAAAACTGTTTTTT	CASSYSMGQGNEKLFF
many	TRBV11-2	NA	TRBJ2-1	TGTGCCAGCAGCTCAACCGCGGGGGCCGTATACAATGAGCAGTTCTTC	CASSSTAGAVYNEQFF
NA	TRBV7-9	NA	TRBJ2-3	TGTGCCAGCAGCTTAGCGGTGGGCACGAGCACAGATACGCAGTATTTT	CASSLAVGTSTDTQYF
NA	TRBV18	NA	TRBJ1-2	TGTGCCAGCTCACCAAGAGATTATGGCTACACCTTC	CASSPRDYGYTF
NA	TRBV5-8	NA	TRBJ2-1	TGTGCCAGCAGCTTGCGTAATGAGCAGTTCTTC	CASSLRNEQFF
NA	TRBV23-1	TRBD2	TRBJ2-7	TGCGCCAGCAGGGAAGCTAGCGGGGACTCCTACGAGCAGTACTTC	CASREASGDSYEQYF
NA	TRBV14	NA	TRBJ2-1	TGTGCCAGCAGCCAAGTGGGGGCGTACAATGAGCAGTTCTTC	CASSQVGAYNEQFF
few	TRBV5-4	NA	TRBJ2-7	TGTGCCAGCAGCGGAGCTTCCCCCCAGCGGACCTCCTACGAGCAGTACTTC	CASSGASPQRTSYEQYF